This TCR beta chain was documented in a study of multiple sclerosis patients with progressive multifocal leukoencephalopathy. About this clone itself: The antigen is not known.

Study-wide results and caveats: Clones expanded at PML were already present before and during natalizumab. Most PML patients had lower entropy, suggesting less diverse TRB repertoires.

The CDR3 is 12 amino acids. V was cut by 3 bases and J by 0 bases, with 5 bases left in between. CDR1 is GTSNPN, CDR2 SVGIG, per germline (reference sequence). Spiked into each PCR were synthetic inline TR CDR3 controls of all V-J pairings. Clones were read by immunoSEQ multiplex PCR, and TCRdb kept only the in-frame ones, dropping some. Here the sample spans 25,000 to 35,000 clones, 89% being singletons. Described time point: more than 5 months of natalizumab therapy. Prior interferon beta treatment was universal, and the PML patients were all female. The material was PBMCs, obtained from a patient treated with natalizumab. This receptor was identified in a human donor with multiple sclerosis. The chain employs TRBV30 and TRBJ1-2; D is ambiguous. CDR3 protein: CAWRSANYGYTF. Written as DNA, the CDR3 is TGTGCCTGGAGATCTGCTAACTATGGCTACACCTTC.